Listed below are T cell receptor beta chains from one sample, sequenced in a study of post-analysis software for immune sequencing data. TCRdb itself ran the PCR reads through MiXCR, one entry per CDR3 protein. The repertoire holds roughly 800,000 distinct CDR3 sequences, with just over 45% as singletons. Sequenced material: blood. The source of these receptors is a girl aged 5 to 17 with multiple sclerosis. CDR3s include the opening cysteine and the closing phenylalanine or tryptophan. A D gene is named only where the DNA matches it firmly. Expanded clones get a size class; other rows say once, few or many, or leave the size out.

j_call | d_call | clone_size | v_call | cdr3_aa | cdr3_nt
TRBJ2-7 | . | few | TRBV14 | CASSQDWGVNEQYF | TGTGCCAGCAGCCAAGACTGGGGGGTAAACGAGCAGTACTTC
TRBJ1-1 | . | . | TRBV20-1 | CSVRNPKGTEAFF | TGCAGTGTTCGTAACCCAAAGGGGACTGAAGCTTTCTTT
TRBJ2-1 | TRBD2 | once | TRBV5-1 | CASSLDSGRILFF | TGCGCCAGCAGCCTTGATAGCGGGAGGATTCTGTTCTTC
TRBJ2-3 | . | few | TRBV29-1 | CSVERGQFRADTQYF | TGCAGCGTCGAAAGAGGACAGTTCAGGGCAGATACGCAGTATTTT
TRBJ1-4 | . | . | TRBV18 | CASSPWGATNEKLFF | TGTGCCAGCTCACCATGGGGGGCAACTAATGAAAAACTGTTTTTT
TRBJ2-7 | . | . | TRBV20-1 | CSAPLQGPSNEQYF | TGCAGTGCTCCCCTACAGGGACCCTCCAACGAGCAGTACTTC
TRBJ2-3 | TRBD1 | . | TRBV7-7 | CASSLGQGAPQYF | TGTGCTAGCAGCTTGGGACAGGGGGCTCCGCAGTATTTT
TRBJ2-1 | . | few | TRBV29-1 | CSVVSSGDEQFF | TGCAGCGTTGTTTCTTCGGGCGATGAGCAGTTCTTC
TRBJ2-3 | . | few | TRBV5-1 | CASSLRGSHTDTQYF | TGCGCCAGCAGCCTCCGCGGGTCCCACACAGATACGCAGTATTTT
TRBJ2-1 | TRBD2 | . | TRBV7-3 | CASSLLAGLPYNEQFF | TGTGCCAGCAGCTTACTAGCGGGCCTACCCTACAATGAGCAGTTCTTC
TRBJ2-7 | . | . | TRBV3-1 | CASSQGPNYYEQYF | TGTGCCAGCAGCCAAGGGCCGAATTATTACGAGCAGTACTTC
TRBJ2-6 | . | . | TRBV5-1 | CASSERVPSGANVLTF | TGCGCCAGCAGCGAGAGAGTCCCCTCTGGGGCCAACGTCCTGACTTTC
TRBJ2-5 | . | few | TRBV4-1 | CASSQLLGQQETQYF | TGCGCCAGCAGCCAACTTCTTGGACAGCAAGAGACCCAGTACTTC
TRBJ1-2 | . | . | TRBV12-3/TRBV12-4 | CASSGGPGRGYTF | TGTGCCAGCAGTGGGGGACCGGGGAGGGGCTACACCTTC
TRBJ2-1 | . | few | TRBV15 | CATSSYNEQFF | TGTGCCACCAGCAGTTACAATGAGCAGTTCTTC
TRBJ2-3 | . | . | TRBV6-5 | CASSTYDLSTDTQYF | TGTGCCAGCAGCACCTATGACCTTAGCACAGATACGCAGTATTTT
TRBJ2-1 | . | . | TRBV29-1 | CSVERYGLRDPNEQFF | TGCAGCGTTGAGCGTTATGGACTGCGCGATCCCAATGAGCAGTTCTTC
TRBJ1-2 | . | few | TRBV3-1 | CASSLRQAANYGYTF | TGTGCCAGCAGCCTCAGACAGGCAGCTAACTATGGCTACACCTTC
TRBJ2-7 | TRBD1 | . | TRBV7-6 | CASSLALTGTGNEQYF | TGTGCCAGCAGCTTAGCGTTGACAGGGACGGGCAATGAGCAGTACTTC
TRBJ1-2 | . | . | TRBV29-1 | CSAGGGSDYGYTF | TGCAGCGCCGGTGGTGGGTCTGACTATGGCTACACCTTC
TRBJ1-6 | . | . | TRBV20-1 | CGGGKVDNSPLHF | TGCGGAGGTGGGAAGGTTGATAATTCACCCCTCCACTTT
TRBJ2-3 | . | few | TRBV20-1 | CSARDQRVVGTQYF | TGCAGTGCTAGAGATCAAAGAGTTGTCGGTACGCAGTATTTT
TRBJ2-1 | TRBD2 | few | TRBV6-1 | CASSALGGSRDEQFF | TGTGCCAGCAGTGCCTTGGGCGGGAGTCGGGATGAGCAGTTCTTC
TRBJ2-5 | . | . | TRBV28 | CASSLGSGRGPQETQYF | TGTGCCAGCAGTTTAGGGTCGGGTCGAGGACCGCAAGAGACCCAGTACTTC
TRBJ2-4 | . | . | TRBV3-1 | CASSQAEGGPSYF | TGTGCCAGCAGCCAAGCGGAGGGGGGTCCCTCGTACTTC
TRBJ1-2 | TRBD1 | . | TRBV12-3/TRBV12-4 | CASTTGDRWDYGYTF | TGTGCCAGCACCACCGGGGACAGGTGGGACTATGGCTACACCTTC
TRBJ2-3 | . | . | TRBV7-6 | CASSLFVTDTQYF | TGTGCCAGCAGCTTGTTTGTCACAGATACGCAGTATTTT
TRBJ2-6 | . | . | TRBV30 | CAWSGTSGANVLTF | TGTGCCTGGAGCGGGACCTCTGGGGCCAACGTCCTGACTTTC
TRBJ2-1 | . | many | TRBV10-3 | CAISEASSSYNEQFF | TGTGCCATCAGTGAGGCGTCCAGCTCCTACAATGAGCAGTTCTTC
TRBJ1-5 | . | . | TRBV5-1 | CASSLNQGGRPQHF | TGCGCCAGCAGCTTGAACCAGGGAGGCCGGCCCCAGCATTTT
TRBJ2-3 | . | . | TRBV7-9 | CASSLEGRGYTDTQYF | TGTGCCAGCAGCTTAGAAGGCAGGGGCTACACAGATACGCAGTATTTT
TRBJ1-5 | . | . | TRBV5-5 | CASSPTTDSNQPQHF | TGTGCCAGCAGCCCTACAACGGATAGCAATCAGCCCCAGCATTTT
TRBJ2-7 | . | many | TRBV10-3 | CAISEVPGRNTYEQYF | TGTGCCATCAGTGAGGTCCCCGGACGTAATACCTACGAGCAGTACTTC
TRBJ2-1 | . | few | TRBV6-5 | CATNDGAYSYNEQFF | TGTGCCACCAACGATGGGGCGTACTCCTACAATGAGCAGTTCTTC
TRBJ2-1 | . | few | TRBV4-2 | CASSQARHNEQFF | TGTGCCAGCAGCCAAGCCCGGCACAATGAGCAGTTCTTC
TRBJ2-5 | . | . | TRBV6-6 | CASGAFQETQYF | TGTGCCAGCGGAGCCTTCCAAGAGACCCAGTACTTC
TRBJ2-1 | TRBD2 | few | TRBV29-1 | CSVEGGGLSSNEQFF | TGCAGCGTTGAAGGCGGGGGTCTATCCAGCAATGAGCAGTTCTTC
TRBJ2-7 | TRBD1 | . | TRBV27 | CASSLSSGTAINEQYF | TGTGCCAGCAGTCTCTCGTCCGGGACAGCGATAAACGAGCAGTACTTC
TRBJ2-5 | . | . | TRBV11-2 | CASSYLGKETQYF | TGTGCCAGCAGTTACCTAGGAAAAGAGACCCAGTACTTC
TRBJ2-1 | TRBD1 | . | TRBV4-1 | CASSDPGTGTHNEQFF | TGCGCCAGCAGTGACCCCGGGACAGGGACCCACAATGAGCAGTTCTTC
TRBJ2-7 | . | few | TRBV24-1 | CATSEGLGEQYF | TGTGCCACCAGTGAGGGGTTAGGCGAGCAGTACTTC
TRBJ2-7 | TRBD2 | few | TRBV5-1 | CASSLGALAGASYEQYF | TGCGCCAGCAGCTTGGGGGCACTAGCGGGAGCATCCTACGAGCAGTACTTC
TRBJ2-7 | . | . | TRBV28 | CASSSRGRVGEQYF | TGTGCCAGCAGTTCCCGGGGGCGGGTTGGCGAGCAGTACTTC
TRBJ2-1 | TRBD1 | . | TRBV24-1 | CATSDSGQGYTYNEQFF | TGTGCCACCAGTGATTCTGGACAGGGGTACACCTACAATGAGCAGTTCTTC
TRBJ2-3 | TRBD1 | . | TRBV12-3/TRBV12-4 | CASSFPTLTGQGTDTQYF | TGTGCCAGCAGTTTCCCAACTCTGACAGGGCAGGGCACAGATACGCAGTATTTT
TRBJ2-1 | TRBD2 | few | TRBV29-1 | CSVDQSAGVQFF | TGCAGCGTTGATCAATCGGCGGGAGTGCAGTTCTTC
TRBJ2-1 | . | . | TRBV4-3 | CASSHYTSWEQFF | TGCGCCAGCAGCCACTATACTAGCTGGGAGCAGTTCTTC
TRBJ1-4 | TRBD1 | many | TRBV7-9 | CASSLGTANEKLFF | TGTGCCAGCAGCCTAGGGACAGCTAATGAAAAACTGTTTTTT
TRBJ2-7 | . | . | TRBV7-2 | CASQDYFSYEQYF | TGTGCCAGCCAAGACTACTTCTCCTACGAGCAGTACTTC
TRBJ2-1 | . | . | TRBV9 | CASSRDSFTYNEQFF | TGTGCCAGCAGCCGCGACAGTTTTACCTACAATGAGCAGTTCTTC